These 23 T cell receptor beta chains were all obtained from the same sample, sequenced in a study of blood T cell repertoires in COVID-19. Generated by immunoSEQ multiplex PCR, the TCRdb table keeps only in-frame clones and is missing some. The profile shows 110,000 or so clones, about 76% of them singletons. Material: peripheral blood. These receptors were taken from a woman between 70 and 85 years old with acute or convalescent COVID-19.

This clone has a single count. The CDR3 loop is CAWSVQGYEQYF. The CDR3 DNA reads as TGTGCCTGGAGTGTACAGGGGTACGAGCAGTACTTC. The chain joins TRBV30 to TRBJ2-7, with 7 bases matching TRBD1. CDR1 is GTSNPN and CDR2 is SVGIG in the germline V gene (reference sequence). The CDR3 is made up of 12 amino acids. V shed 0 bases and J 4 bases; nucleotides not matched to a gene: 0.

The rearrangement links TRBV5-1 to TRBJ2-1, with D possibly TRBD1 on 5 matching bases. The CDR3 consists of 14 residues. Between the trimmed V and J ends, which lost 3 bases and 4 bases, there was a span of 11 bases. The germline gives CDR1 SGHRS, CDR2 YFSETQ. The CDR3 loop is CASSYLRGYNEQFF. In nucleotides, the CDR3 is TGCGCCAGCAGCTACTTAAGGGGTTACAATGAGCAGTTCTTC.

The CDR3 is CASSYSAGGYNEQFF. CDR3 DNA: TGTGCCAGCAGTTACTCCGCGGGGGGGTACAATGAGCAGTTCTTC. The chain uses TRBV6-5 and TRBJ2-1, with 9 bases fitting TRBD2. The CDR3 totals 15 residues. CDR1 is MNHEY and CDR2 is SVGAGI in the germline V gene. Trimming took 0 bases from V and 4 from J; bases not matched to a gene: 1.

This chain connects TRBV5-1 to TRBJ1-1; 7 nucleotides line up with TRBD1. This CDR3 is 14 amino acids long. The V gene's germline CDR1 is SGHRS and CDR2 YFSETQ. Trimming at V came to 4 bases and at J to 1 base, leaving 4 bases not matched to a gene. In nucleotides, the CDR3 is TGCGCCAGCAGCGGGACAGTGGGGAACACTGAAGCTTTCTTT. The encoded protein is CASSGTVGNTEAFF.

The chain combines TRBV12-3 or TRBV12-4 with TRBJ1-2; D is unresolved. V lost 4 bases and J 8 bases, leaving 11 bases between the germline ends. CDR3 size: 12 residues. CDR3 bases: TGTGCCAGCAGTTCGGGAACTGGGGGCTACACCTTC. Amino acids: CASSSGTGGYTF.

V gene TRBV2 combines with J gene TRBJ1-1; D possibly corresponds to TRBD1 (5 bases). In germline, CDR1 is SNHLY, CDR2 FYNNEI. Trimming removed 5 bases at V and 1 base at J, with 8 bases between. The CDR3 consists of 13 residues. This chain's CDR3 is CASSLTENTEAFF. CDR3 nucleotides: TGTGCCAGCAGTCTGACAGAGAACACTGAAGCTTTCTTT.

Here the CDR3 reads CASSLAAGGNTEAFF. DNA for the CDR3: TGTGCCAGCAGCTTAGCGGCGGGCGGGAACACTGAAGCTTTCTTT. This chain joins TRBV7-9 and TRBJ1-1, with D unresolved. V lost 0 bases, J lost 1 base, and 9 bases lay in between. CDR1 and CDR2 (germline): SEHNR, FQNEAQ (reference sequence). The length of the CDR3 is 15 residues. Supplemented by reference TRBV7-9 and TRBJ1-1, the full variable domain reads DTGVSQNPRHKITKRGQNVTFRCDPISEHNRLYWYRQTLGQGPEFLTYFQNEAQLEKSRLLSDRFSAERPKGSFSTLEIQRTEQGDSAMYLCASSLAAGGNTEAFFGQGTRLTVV.

Regarding this clone: At one end the junction does not follow the germline gene, possibly because of a read error. The chain recombines TRBV12-3 or TRBV12-4 with TRBJ2-7; 7 bases match TRBD1. The CDR3 sequence is 11 residues long. CDR3 loop: CASSRGQRVNF. CDR3 nucleotides: TGTGCCAGCAGCCGGGGACAGAGGGTGAACTTC.

This clone was seen a handful of times. The CDR3 region has the DNA TGTGCCAGCTCACAGGAGCTTGGTCGTGAAAAACTGTTTTTT. Protein product: CASSQELGREKLFF. The rearrangement joins TRBV18 to TRBJ1-4; D uncertain. The CDR3 has 14 amino acids. V was pared by 4 bases and J by 7 bases, with 13 bases between. The germline V gene has CDR1 KGHSH and CDR2 LQKENI.

This chain links TRBV11-2 with TRBJ2-3; 7 nucleotides match TRBD1. Per germline, CDR1 SGHAT and CDR2 FQNNGV. The CDR3 has 15 amino acids. The trim removed 5 bases at V and 2 bases at J, leaving 7 bases unmatched. The CDR3 sequence is CASSAGDRYTDTQYF. Here the CDR3 DNA reads TGTGCCAGCAGCGCTGGGGACAGATACACAGATACGCAGTATTTT.

V gene TRBV6-6 combines with J gene TRBJ2-7, with 7 bases identical to TRBD1. CDR1 and CDR2 from the germline V gene are MNHNY and SVGAGI (reference sequence). V dropped 5 bases and J dropped 4; count of bases not matched to a gene: 5. The CDR3 loop spans 13 amino acids. As DNA, the CDR3 is TGTGCCAGCAGTCCCGGGACAGTTTACGAGCAGTACTTC. It specifies CASSPGTVYEQYF.

The chain couples TRBV7-2 to TRBJ2-7, with D perhaps TRBD2 (6 bases). V shed 0 bases and J shed 3 bases, with 15 bases lying between them. The CDR3 has 16 amino acids. CDR1 SGHTA and CDR2 FQGNSA come from the germline V gene. The CDR3 here is CASSLARGDGNYEQYF. The CDR3 DNA is TGTGCCAGCAGCTTAGCGCGGGGAGACGGAAACTACGAGCAGTACTTC. The variable domain in full, with the rest retrieved from reference TRBV7-2 and TRBJ2-7, is GAGVSQSPSNKVTEKGKDVELRCDPISGHTALYWYRQSLGQGLEFLIYFQGNSAPDKSGLPSDRFSAERTGGSVSTLTIQRTQQEDSAVYLCASSLARGDGNYEQYFGPGTRLTVT.

The chain uses TRBV4-2 and TRBJ1-5, with D uncertain. This CDR3 has 14 residues. CDR1 is LGHNA, CDR2 YNFKEQ, per germline. With 4 bases removed from V and 4 bases from J, the gap between germline ends came to 11 bases. CDR3 sequence reads: CASSRGSENQPQHF. The CDR3 DNA sequence: TGTGCCAGCAGCCGAGGATCTGAAAATCAGCCCCAGCATTTT.

The J gene is TRBJ1-1, the V gene TRBV2; possible D gene TRBD1, 5 bases. CDR1 is SNHLY, CDR2 FYNNEI, per germline. Trimming took 8 bases from V and 0 from J, leaving 10 bases between them. The CDR3 has 13 residues. DNA for the CDR3: TGTGCCAGCGCGGACACCTTGAACACTGAAGCTTTCTTT. Amino acids: CASADTLNTEAFF.

This clone was counted between two and nine times. The chain uses TRBV5-4 and TRBJ2-2; D gene uncertain. The CDR3 runs 13 residues. Trimming removed 4 bases from V and 1 base from J, with 5 bases in between. Germline V gives CDR1 SGHNT, CDR2 YYREEE (reference sequence). The CDR3 DNA follows: TGTGCCAGCAGCATAGTGAACACCGGGGAGCTGTTTTTT. Translation gives CASSIVNTGELFF.

This chain connects TRBV28 to TRBJ1-5, with D uncertain. Germline loops: CDR1 MDHEN, CDR2 SYDVKM. Trimming cost V 4 bases and J 4 bases, with 11 bases left between them. This CDR3 has 14 amino acids. Here the CDR3 DNA reads TGTGCCAGCAGTTGTACCGGGATGAATCAGCCCCAGCATTTT. It codes for CASSCTGMNQPQHF.

The V call is TRBV3-1 (or the pseudogene TRBV3-2), the J call TRBJ2-2; possible D gene TRBD2, 6 bases. This CDR3 has 15 amino acids. V was trimmed by 2 bases and J by 3 bases, leaving 10 bases between them. Germline V gene sequence: CDR1 LGHDT, CDR2 YNNKEL (reference sequence). CDR3 sequence reads: CASSQNPGDTGELFF. The CDR3 DNA sequence: TGTGCCAGCAGCCAAAATCCGGGGGACACCGGGGAGCTGTTTTTT.

The genes are TRBV5-1 and TRBJ1-5, with D possibly matching TRBD1 (6 bases). The germline V gene encodes CDR1 SGHRS and CDR2 YFSETQ. The CDR3 sequence is 16 residues long. V dropped 0 bases and J dropped 0 bases, with 10 bases sitting between them. The chain's CDR3 is CASSLGAGDSNQPQHF. For the CDR3, the DNA is TGCGCCAGCAGCTTGGGCGCAGGGGATAGCAATCAGCCCCAGCATTTT.

This clone was seen a single time. The genes are TRBV28 and TRBJ2-2; possibly TRBD2 for D (6 bases). V lost 6 bases and J lost 9, with 11 bases in between. The CDR3 sequence is 12 residues long. Germline V CDR1 and CDR2: MDHEN, SYDVKM. Written as DNA, the CDR3 is TGTGCCAGCAGCTCGGGGGACCGGGAGCTGTTTTTT. It encodes CASSSGDRELFF.

This sequence joins TRBV5-1 and TRBJ2-7, with 8 positions matching TRBD2. V shed 10 bases and J 7 bases; nucleotides not matched to a gene: 22. The V gene's germline CDR1 is SGHRS and CDR2 YFSETQ. This CDR3 region has 16 residues. CDR3 bases: TGCGCCCGCTTGTGCGGTTGGGTGGGCCGGGGGGGGGAGCAGTACTTC. This sequence encodes CARLCGWVGRGGEQYF.

This chain links TRBV7-2 with TRBJ1-1; 7 bases fit TRBD1. V lost 5 bases and J lost 4; bases outside the gene matches: 10. The CDR3 runs 15 residues. Per the germline V gene, CDR1 is SGHTA and CDR2 is FQGNSA. The CDR3 nucleotides read TGTGCCAGCAGCCGGGAGGGACAGCAGGGCACTGAAGCTTTCTTT. As protein: CASSREGQQGTEAFF.

This chain links TRBV5-5 with TRBJ2-2, with TRBD2 matching over 8 bases. Germline V gene lookup returns CDR1 SGHKS and CDR2 YYEKEE (reference sequence). V gave up 4 bases and J gave up 2 bases; unmatched junction bases: 10. This CDR3 has 17 amino acids. The DNA of the CDR3 is TGTGCCAGCAGCCCTGTGAGCGGGGGCCGAAACACCGGGGAGCTGTTTTTT. It codes for CASSPVSGGRNTGELFF. The full variable domain, with the rest looked up from reference TRBV5-5 and TRBJ2-2, is DAGVTQSPTHLIKTRGQQVTLRCSPISGHKSVSWYQQVLGQGPQFIFQYYEKEERGRGNFPDRFSARQFPNYSSELNVNALLLGDSALYLCASSPVSGGRNTGELFFGEGSRLTVL.

The chain employs TRBV4-3 and TRBJ1-2; D gene ambiguous. The CDR3 has 14 amino acids. V was trimmed by 0 bases and J by 4 bases, leaving 9 bases between them. Germline lookup yields CDR1 LGHNA and CDR2 YSLEER. CDR3 residues: CASSQELGSYGYTF. As DNA, the CDR3 is TGCGCCAGCAGCCAAGAATTGGGGAGCTATGGCTACACCTTC.